The clone carrying this T cell receptor beta chain has at least ten counts. Stated time point: persistent/refractory GD, antithyroid drugs over 5 years with positive TRAb. The TCR library was made from RNA extracted from PBMCs. Investigators prepared the TCR beta libraries by applying iRepertoire HTBI primers and Arm-PCR of CDR3 regions. MiXCR, applied by TCRdb to the multiplex PCR reads, yields one record per CDR3 protein. The sample has fewer than 400,000 distinct CDR3 sequences; about 19% are singletons. The CDR3 length is 16 residues. Trimming took 5 bases from V and 4 from J, leaving 18 bases between them. The data are from a study of regulatory T cells in long-lasting Graves disease. Study context: Over 5 years of antithyroid drugs plus positive TSH receptor antibodies defined persistent Graves' disease.

This TCR came from a female donor with Graves disease. The chain joins TRBV12-3 or TRBV12-4 to TRBJ1-5, with D perhaps TRBD1 (5 bases). Sequences were derived from peripheral blood mononuclear cells (PBMCs), sampled when the disease was refractory, from a patient treated with antithyroid drugs. The CDR3 loop reads CASSPRGGGWNQPQHF. CDR3 DNA sequence: TGTGCCAGCAGTCCTCGGGGGGGGGGGTGGAATCAGCCCCAGCATTTT.